These 18 T cell receptor beta chains were all obtained from the same sample, sequenced in a study of blood T cell repertoires in COVID-19. The repertoire was sequenced with immunoSEQ multiplex PCR; TCRdb's copy has only in-frame clones and lacks some. The sample shows 400,000 or so clones, about nine tenths of them seen only once. The sample comprised peripheral blood. These receptor sequences come from a woman aged 40 to 50 with COVID-19, enrolled during active disease.

V and J are TRBV7-9 and TRBJ1-1; D not resolved. CDR1 SEHNR and CDR2 FQNEAQ come from the germline V gene (reference sequence). The CDR3 totals 14 residues. V lost 4 bases, J lost 1 base, and 10 bases lay in between. Here the CDR3 DNA reads TGTGCCAGCAGCTCTCTCCGGGGGAACACTGAAGCTTTCTTT. This gives the protein CASSSLRGNTEAFF. Combining the CDR3 with reference TRBV7-9 and TRBJ1-1 gives the whole variable domain DTGVSQNPRHKITKRGQNVTFRCDPISEHNRLYWYRQTLGQGPEFLTYFQNEAQLEKSRLLSDRFSAERPKGSFSTLEIQRTEQGDSAMYLCASSSLRGNTEAFFGQGTRLTVV.

The rearrangement uses TRBV7-2 and TRBJ1-1, with D possibly TRBD1 on 6 matching bases. The CDR3 has 15 amino acids. Germline assignment: CDR1 SGHTA and CDR2 FQGNSA. Trimming removed 5 bases at V and 0 bases at J, with 13 bases between. The DNA for the CDR3 is TGTGCCAGCAGCCTACAGGGAGGGGTGAACACTGAAGCTTTCTTT. Its translation: CASSLQGGVNTEAFF.

The rearrangement links TRBV10-3 to TRBJ1-6; D unclear. The CDR3 contains 14 residues. V dropped 2 bases and J dropped 9 bases, with 11 bases sitting between them. CDR1 is ENHRY and CDR2 is SYGVKD in the germline V gene. CDR3 DNA sequence: TGTGCCATCAGTGAGCCCGAAGAGGGTTCACCCCTCCACTTT. Its protein is CAISEPEEGSPLHF.

This clone was counted a single time. At one end, the junction sequence differs from germline, possibly due to a read error. The chain has TRBV10-3 and TRBJ2-7; 8 nucleotides line up with TRBD2. The CDR3 runs 13 residues. From germline, CDR1 is ENHRY and CDR2 SYGVKD. The CDR3 sequence is CAISDGRSTSGIF. Written as DNA, the CDR3 is TGTGCCATCAGTGACGGCCGGAGTACTAGCGGCATCTTC.

The rearrangement uses TRBV6-2 or TRBV6-3 and TRBJ1-1; D uncertain. The length of the CDR3 is 13 residues. CDR1 is MNHEY, CDR2 SVGEGT, per germline. V shed 2 bases and J shed 3 bases, with 7 bases lying between them. The CDR3 loop is CASSYKSDTEAFF. The CDR3 DNA reads as TGTGCCAGCAGTTACAAGTCAGACACTGAAGCTTTCTTT.

In nucleotides, the CDR3 is TGTGCCAGCAGTTTAGAGCATTACACTGAAGCTTTCTTT. Protein: CASSLEHYTEAFF. The chain uses TRBV27 and TRBJ1-1, with no clear D. The CDR3 totals 13 residues. V lost 2 bases and J 3 bases, leaving 7 bases between the germline ends. CDR1 is MNHEY, CDR2 SMNVEV, per germline (reference sequence).

The J gene is TRBJ2-6, the V gene TRBV7-6, with D possibly being TRBD1 (5 bases). Germline values: CDR1 SGHVS, CDR2 FNYEAQ. V was shortened by 0 bases and J by 0 bases, with 12 bases between the two germline ends. There are 18 residues in the CDR3. The CDR3 protein is CASSLAGAGNSGANVLTF. Written as DNA, the CDR3 is TGTGCCAGCAGCTTAGCTGGGGCAGGGAACTCTGGGGCCAACGTCCTGACTTTC.

This rearrangement joins TRBV28 to TRBJ2-1; 11 bases align to TRBD1. In germline, CDR1 is MDHEN, CDR2 SYDVKM. Trimming removed 4 bases from V and 5 bases from J; junction bases left unmatched: 4. The CDR3 spans 15 residues. CDR3 protein: CASSWSGQGDNEQFF. The CDR3 region has the DNA TGTGCCAGCAGTTGGTCGGGACAGGGGGACAATGAGCAGTTCTTC.

Here the CDR3 reads CASSSGKGGKTQYF. The DNA of the CDR3 is TGTGCCAGCAGCTCCGGGAAGGGTGGGAAGACCCAGTACTTC. V gene TRBV5-6 combines with J gene TRBJ2-5; possible D gene TRBD2, 5 bases. The V end lost 3 bases, the J end lost 6 bases, and 15 bases lay between the germline ends. Germline V gives CDR1 SGHDT, CDR2 YYEEEE. The length of the CDR3 is 14 residues.

The rearrangement links TRBV3-1 (or the pseudogene TRBV3-2) to TRBJ1-1, with 8 bases identical to TRBD1. The germline V gene encodes CDR1 LGHDT and CDR2 YNNKEL (reference sequence). J was trimmed by 1 base and V by 5 bases; bases with no gene match: 6. The CDR3 is 15 amino acids. CDR3 DNA: TGTGCCAGCAGCACCCGACAGGGGACGAACACTGAAGCTTTCTTT. It encodes CASSTRQGTNTEAFF.

The table lists this clone with a few counts. The chain employs TRBV27 and TRBJ1-4, with D tentatively TRBD1 (5 bases). The CDR3 has 15 amino acids. CDR1 is MNHEY, CDR2 SMNVEV, per germline (reference sequence). V was clipped by 5 bases and J by 3 bases, with 13 bases between them. CDR3 region: CASSRLWGANEKLFF. In nucleotides, the CDR3 is TGTGCCAGCAGTCGCCTGTGGGGGGCTAATGAAAAACTGTTTTTT.

The genes are TRBV4-2 and TRBJ1-4; D is undetermined. The CDR3 has 15 residues. Per the germline V gene, CDR1 is LGHNA and CDR2 is YNFKEQ. Trimming left V 0 bases short and J 8 bases short, with 13 bases between. The CDR3 nucleotides are TGTGCCAGCAGCCAAGATCCGTCACTTCGCGAAAAACTGTTTTTT. Translated: CASSQDPSLREKLFF.

CDR3 DNA: TGCGCCAGCAGCCAAGATGTCACAGGCAAAGAGACCCAGTACTTC. Translation: CASSQDVTGKETQYF. The chain combines TRBV4-3 with TRBJ2-5; D is possibly TRBD1 (5 bases). V shed 0 bases and J shed 3 bases, with 11 bases lying between them. The CDR3 contains 15 residues. Germline V gene sequence: CDR1 LGHNA, CDR2 YSLEER.

This chain joins TRBV5-1 and TRBJ2-1; 9 nucleotides agree with TRBD2. V lost 1 base and J lost 7; bases outside the gene matches: 3. Germline V lookup: CDR1 SGHRS, CDR2 YFSETQ. The CDR3 totals 14 residues. In DNA form, the CDR3 reads TGCGCCAGCAGCTTGCGACTAGCGGATAATGAGCAGTTCTTC. The encoded protein is CASSLRLADNEQFF.

The rearrangement joins TRBV7-6 to TRBJ2-7; D gene ambiguous. The ends were cut back, 6 bases at V and 2 bases at J, with 11 bases in the middle. CDR1 and CDR2 (germline): SGHVS, FNYEAQ. This CDR3 is built from 13 residues. In nucleotides, the CDR3 is TGTGCCAGCAGTCCCGGGTGGACCTACGAGCAGTACTTC. Its protein product is CASSPGWTYEQYF.

The chain joins TRBV5-6 to TRBJ1-2; TRBD1 matches at 7 bases. Unmatched junction bases numbered 4, after V lost 2 bases and J lost 6 bases. CDR1 and CDR2 (germline): SGHDT, YYEEEE. The CDR3 loop spans 13 amino acids. DNA for the CDR3: TGTGCCAGCAGCTTCGTGGGGACAGATGGCTACACCTTC. Translated: CASSFVGTDGYTF.

The rearrangement joins TRBV14 to TRBJ2-7; 12 bases line up with TRBD2. V was pared by 0 bases and J by 2 bases, with 5 bases of the junction left unmatched. CDR1 is SGHDN and CDR2 is FVKESK in the germline V gene. The CDR3 covers 17 residues. The CDR3 region has the DNA TGTGCCAGCAGCCAAGAGGGACGACTAGCGGGGGCCTACGAGCAGTACTTC. Residues: CASSQEGRLAGAYEQYF.

V gene TRBV5-1 combines with J gene TRBJ1-5; 9 bases agree with TRBD1. The CDR3 extends over 15 amino acids. Per germline, CDR1 SGHRS and CDR2 YFSETQ. V shed 2 bases and J 4 bases; nucleotides not matched to a gene: 4. The CDR3 loop is CASSLGTGRNQPQHF. The CDR3 DNA is TGCGCCAGCAGCTTAGGGACAGGGCGGAATCAGCCCCAGCATTTT.